This T cell receptor beta chain was obtained from a study of cytomegalovirus exposure and HLA in healthy donors. Per germline, CDR1 LGHNA and CDR2 YNFKEQ. V trimming: 0 bases; J trimming: 0 bases; junction bases outside the gene matches: 17. The CDR3 runs 22 residues. Some clones are missing from TCRdb's copy, which holds only in-frame ones; the method was immunoSEQ multiplex PCR. The sample lists about 55,000 clones; 80% to 95% were seen once. Sequencing was done on a sample of PBMCs. The chain links TRBV4-2 to TRBJ2-2; TRBD2 matches 9 bases. This TCR came from a man younger than 35 in good health and CMV-seronegative. Here the CDR3 reads CASSQDREGRASGNANTGELFF. CDR3 coding DNA: TGTGCCAGCAGCCAAGATCGGGAGGGGAGGGCTAGCGGGAACGCGAACACCGGGGAGCTGTTTTTT.